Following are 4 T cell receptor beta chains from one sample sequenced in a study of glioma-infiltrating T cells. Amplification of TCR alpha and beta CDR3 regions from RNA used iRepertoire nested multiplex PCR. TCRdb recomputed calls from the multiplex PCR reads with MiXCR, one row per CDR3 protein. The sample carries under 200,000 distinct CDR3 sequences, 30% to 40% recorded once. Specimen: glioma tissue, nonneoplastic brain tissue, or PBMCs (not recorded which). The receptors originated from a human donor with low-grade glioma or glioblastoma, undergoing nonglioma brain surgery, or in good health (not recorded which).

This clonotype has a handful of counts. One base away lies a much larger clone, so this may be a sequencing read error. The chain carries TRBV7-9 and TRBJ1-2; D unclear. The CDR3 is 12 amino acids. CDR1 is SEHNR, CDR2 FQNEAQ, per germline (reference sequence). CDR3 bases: TGTGTCAGCAGCTTAGGGATCTATGGCTACACCTTC. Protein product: CVSSLGIYGYTF.

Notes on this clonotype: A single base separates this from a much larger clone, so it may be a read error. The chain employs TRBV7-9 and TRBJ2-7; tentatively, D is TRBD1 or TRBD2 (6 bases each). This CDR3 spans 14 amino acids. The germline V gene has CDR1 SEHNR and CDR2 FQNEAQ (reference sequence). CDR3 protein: CASSSDYRVSEKYF. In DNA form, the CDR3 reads TGTGCCAGCAGCTCGGACTACAGGGTTTCCGAGAAGTACTTC.

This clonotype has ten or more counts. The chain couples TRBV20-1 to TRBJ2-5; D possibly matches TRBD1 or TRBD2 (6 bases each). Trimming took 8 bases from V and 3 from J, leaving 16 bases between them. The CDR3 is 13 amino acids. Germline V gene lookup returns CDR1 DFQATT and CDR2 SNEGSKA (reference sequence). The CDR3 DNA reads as TGCAGTTCATTCCGGGGGCATGAAGAGACCCAGTACTTC. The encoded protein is CSSFRGHEETQYF.

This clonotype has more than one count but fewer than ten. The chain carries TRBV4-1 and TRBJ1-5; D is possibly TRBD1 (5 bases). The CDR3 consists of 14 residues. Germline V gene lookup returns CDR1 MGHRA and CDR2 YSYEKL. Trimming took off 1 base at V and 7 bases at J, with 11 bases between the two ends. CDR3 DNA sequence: TGCGCCAGCAGCCAAGTGGGGGTGGGCCAGCCCCAGCATTTT. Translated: CASSQVGVGQPQHF.